The 9 T cell receptor beta chains below were found in one sample sequenced in a study of CD8+CD57+ T cells in acquired aplastic anemia. Using genomic DNA as the template, TCR beta VDJ and CDR3 profiling was carried out. TCRdb re-called the reads through MiXCR, storing one row per CDR3 protein. The sample contains roughly 300,000 distinct CDR3 sequences, roughly 50% of which appear only once. Source material: sorted CD4+, CD8+, or CD8+CD57+ T cells (not recorded which) from PBMCs. These receptors all come from a human donor with severe aplastic anemia or a healthy control (not recorded which).

This clonotype showed up many times. This chain links TRBV7-2 with TRBJ1-3, with D hard to call. This CDR3 is 16 amino acids long. V was shortened by 2 bases and J by 0 bases, with 11 bases between the two germline ends. CDR1 is SGHTA and CDR2 is FQGNSA in the germline V gene. The CDR3 DNA sequence: TGTGCCAGCAGCTTAAATTCAGTTTTCTCTGGAAACACCATATATTTT. The encoded protein is CASSLNSVFSGNTIYF.

This rearrangement joins TRBV7-9 to TRBJ2-7; D unclear. Per the germline V gene, CDR1 is SEHNR and CDR2 is FQNEAQ (reference sequence). Trimming cost V 4 bases and J 5 bases, with 15 bases left between them. The CDR3 runs 14 residues. CDR3 coding DNA: TGTGCCAGCAGCTGGTCACCCCCCGACCACGAGCAGTACTTC. This encodes CASSWSPPDHEQYF.

In the case of this clonotype: Germline is not matched at one junction end, which may reflect a read error. The genes are TRBV5-1 and TRBJ2-7; unclear D gene. Per germline, CDR1 SGHRS and CDR2 YFSETQ. The CDR3 has 12 residues. The CDR3 DNA is TGTGCCAGCACCCAGGTGGGCTACGAGCAGTACTTC. It translates to CASTQVGYEQYF.

The V gene is TRBV20-1, the J gene TRBJ1-3; D remains ambiguous. There are 14 residues in the CDR3. Germline V gene sequence: CDR1 DFQATT, CDR2 SNEGSKA (reference sequence). The V end was cut by 0 bases, the J end by 2 bases, with 8 bases between. The CDR3 is CSARDLSAGNTIYF. The CDR3 nucleotides read TGCAGTGCTAGAGATCTGAGCGCTGGAAACACCATATATTTT.

V is TRBV27 and J is TRBJ2-7; unclear D gene. The CDR3 runs to 11 residues. Trimming stripped 0 bases from V and 9 bases from J, with 6 bases between. Looked up from germline, CDR1 is MNHEY and CDR2 is SMNVEV (reference sequence). The CDR3 bases are TGTGCCAGCAGTTTATCTTTCGGGCAGTACTTC. Protein product: CASSLSFGQYF.

The chain is built from TRBV20-1 and TRBJ2-7, with D maybe TRBD1 (6 bases). Germline V gene sequence: CDR1 DFQATT, CDR2 SNEGSKA (reference sequence). V was pared by 4 bases and J by 0 bases, with 10 bases between. The CDR3 extends over 13 amino acids. As DNA, the CDR3 is TGCAGTGCTACCGTGGACAGCTCCTACGAGCAGTACTTC. Its translation is CSATVDSSYEQYF.

This rearrangement joins TRBV5-1 to TRBJ1-3; TRBD1 aligns across 9 bases. V lost 3 bases and J lost 4; bases outside the gene matches: 5. Germline CDR1 is SGHRS and CDR2 is YFSETQ. CDR3 length equals 15 residues. The CDR3 region has the DNA TGCGCCAGCAGCTACAACAGGGGGCAGGGAAACACCATATATTTT. It encodes CASSYNRGQGNTIYF.

The chain has TRBV24-1 and TRBJ1-1; D uncertain. Germline-derived CDR1 and CDR2 are KGHDR and SFDVKD. The CDR3 is 13 amino acids. The ends were cut back, 3 bases at V and 6 bases at J, with 10 bases in the middle. The chain's CDR3 is CATSDAAAAEAFF. The CDR3 region has the DNA TGTGCCACCAGTGATGCGGCAGCGGCTGAAGCTTTCTTT.

A single count supports this clonotype. This CDR3 is missing its conserved last phenylalanine or tryptophan, likely due to a read error. The chain joins TRBV20-1 to TRBJ2-2; unclear D gene. V shed 7 bases and J shed 6 bases, with 6 bases lying between them. The CDR3 contains 10 residues. The germline V gene has CDR1 DFQATT and CDR2 SNEGSKA (reference sequence). The CDR3 DNA follows: TGCAGTGTCCCCCCCGGGGAGCTGTTTTCT. Its protein product is CSVPPGELFS.